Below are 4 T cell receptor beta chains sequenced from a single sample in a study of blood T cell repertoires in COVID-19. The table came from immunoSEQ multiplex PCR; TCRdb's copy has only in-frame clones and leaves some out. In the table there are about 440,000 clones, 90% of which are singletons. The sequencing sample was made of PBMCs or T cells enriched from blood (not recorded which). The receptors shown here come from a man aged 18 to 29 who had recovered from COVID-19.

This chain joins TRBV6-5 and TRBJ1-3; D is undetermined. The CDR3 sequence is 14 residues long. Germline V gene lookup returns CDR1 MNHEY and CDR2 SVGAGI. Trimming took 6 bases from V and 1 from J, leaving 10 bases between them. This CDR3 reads CASRAGGSGNTIYF. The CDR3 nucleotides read TGTGCCAGCAGGGCGGGTGGGTCTGGAAACACCATATATTTT.

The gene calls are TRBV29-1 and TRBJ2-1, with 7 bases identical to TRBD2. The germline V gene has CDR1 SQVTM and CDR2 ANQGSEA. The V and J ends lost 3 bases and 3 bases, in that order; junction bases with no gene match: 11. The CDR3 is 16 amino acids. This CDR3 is CSVEGSSGEYYNEQFF. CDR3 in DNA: TGCAGCGTTGAGGGCTCTAGCGGAGAATACTACAATGAGCAGTTCTTC.

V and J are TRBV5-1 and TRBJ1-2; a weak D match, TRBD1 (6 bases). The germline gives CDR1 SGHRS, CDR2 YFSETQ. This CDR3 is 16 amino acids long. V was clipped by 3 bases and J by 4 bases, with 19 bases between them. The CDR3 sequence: CASSSKQGSVFYGYTF. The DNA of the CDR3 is TGCGCCAGCAGCTCTAAACAGGGCTCAGTTTTCTATGGCTACACCTTC.

CDR3 in DNA: TGTGCCTGGGAGCTTAGTTTAGCCCCCCGTAAGATGTCGGATGAGCAGTTCTTC. Its protein product is CAWELSLAPRKMSDEQFF. This chain uses TRBV30 with TRBJ2-1, with D uncertain. V gave up 5 bases and J gave up 8 bases, with 31 bases separating them. The CDR3 has 18 residues. The V gene's germline CDR1 is GTSNPN and CDR2 SVGIG (reference sequence).